This T cell receptor (beta chain) came from a study of OX40 agonist ivuxolimab in advanced cancers. Study-wide context: In this cohort, patients received ivuxolimab, an agonistic anti-OX40 (CD134) antibody.

The assay was immunoSEQ multiplex PCR, and TCRdb's table has in-frame clones only and misses some. Here the sample spans about 41,000 clones, roughly 78% being singletons. Comments on this clone: Its target is unknown.

Blood sampling was done at baseline, cycle 4 day 1, and cycle 7 day 1. Trimming removed 2 bases at V and 6 bases at J, with 14 bases between. This CDR3 region has 14 residues. Germline V gene lookup returns CDR1 LGHNA and CDR2 YSLEER. Whole-study findings and limits: CD8+ T cells showed, on average, more clonal expansion than CD4+ cells.

Here the sequenced sample was CD4+ or CD8+ T cells sorted from blood, taken in a trial of the OX40 agonist ivuxolimab. The chain carries TRBV4-3 and TRBJ2-7; D not certain. This TCR derives from an adult with an advanced solid tumor such as melanoma, head and neck, liver or kidney cancer. The CDR3 protein is CASSQLLGVSEQYF. CDR3 in DNA: TGCGCCAGCAGCCAACTATTGGGCGTCAGCGAGCAGTACTTC.